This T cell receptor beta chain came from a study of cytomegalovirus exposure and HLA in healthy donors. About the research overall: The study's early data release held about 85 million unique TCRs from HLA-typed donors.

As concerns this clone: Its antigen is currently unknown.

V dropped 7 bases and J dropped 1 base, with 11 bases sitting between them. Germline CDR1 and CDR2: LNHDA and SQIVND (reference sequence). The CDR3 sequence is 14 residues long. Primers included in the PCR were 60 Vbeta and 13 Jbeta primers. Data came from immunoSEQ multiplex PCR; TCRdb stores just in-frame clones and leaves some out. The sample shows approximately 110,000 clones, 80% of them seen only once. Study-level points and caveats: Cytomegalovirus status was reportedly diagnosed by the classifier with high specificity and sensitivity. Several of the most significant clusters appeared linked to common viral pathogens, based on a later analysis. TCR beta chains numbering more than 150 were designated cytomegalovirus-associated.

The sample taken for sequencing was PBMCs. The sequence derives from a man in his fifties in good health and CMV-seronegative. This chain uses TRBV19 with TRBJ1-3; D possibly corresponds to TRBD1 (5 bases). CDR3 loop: CASNAGRSGNTIYF. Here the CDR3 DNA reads TGTGCCAGTAATGCGGGGCGATCTGGAAACACCATATATTTT.